Following are 32 T cell receptor beta chains from one sample sequenced in a study of blood T cell repertoires in COVID-19. Assay: immunoSEQ multiplex PCR; the TCRdb copy retains only in-frame clones and omits some. The data contain 100,000 or so clones, around 93% of them singletons. The sample comprised peripheral blood. The receptors shown here come from a human donor with active COVID-19. The donor label of this sample is uncertain.

The chain uses TRBV18 and TRBJ1-5; 7 nucleotides align to TRBD1. The junction had 6 bases not matched to a gene; V was cut back by 5 bases and J by 5 bases. The germline V gene encodes CDR1 KGHSH and CDR2 LQKENI. There are 14 residues in the CDR3. CDR3 DNA: TGTGCCAGCTCAGAAGACAGGGCCTATCAGCCCCAGCATTTT. Amino acid sequence: CASSEDRAYQPQHF.

This clone came up a few times. The chain employs TRBV6-2 or TRBV6-3 and TRBJ2-7, with 9 bases matching TRBD2. The CDR3 contains 18 residues. After removal of 4 bases from V and 0 bases from J, the junction contained 13 bases not matched to a gene. The germline CDR1 and CDR2 sequences are MNHEY and SVGEGT. As DNA, the CDR3 is TGTGCCAGCAGTTCGCGGCTAGCGGGGACGAGTTCCTCCTACGAGCAGTACTTC. Translated, it gives CASSSRLAGTSSSYEQYF.

This chain connects TRBV6-5 to TRBJ2-1, with D possibly matching TRBD2 (5 bases). The CDR3 spans 11 residues. Germline CDR1 MNHEY, CDR2 SVGAGI. V was clipped by 6 bases and J by 6 bases, with 6 bases between them. In DNA form, the CDR3 reads TGTGCCAGCAGGGACTTCAATGAGCAGTTCTTC. Protein sequence: CASRDFNEQFF.

This clone was counted a few times. This sequence joins TRBV5-3 and TRBJ2-1; D may be TRBD2 (6 bases). TRBV5-3 is annotated as an ORF whose role is uncertain. V was trimmed by 5 bases and J by 6 bases, leaving 12 bases between them. The CDR3 spans 13 residues. CDR3 DNA: TGTGCCAGAAGATCAAGGGACTTCAATGAGCAGTTCTTC. Residues: CARRSRDFNEQFF.

The chain carries TRBV18 and TRBJ2-7, with D maybe TRBD2 (6 bases). Germline V gene lookup returns CDR1 KGHSH and CDR2 LQKENI. The CDR3 is 12 amino acids. V was trimmed by 3 bases and J by 5 bases, leaving 8 bases between them. For the CDR3, the DNA is TGTGCCAGCTCACCGGCGGGACACGAGCAGTACTTC. Protein: CASSPAGHEQYF. The full variable domain, completed using reference TRBV18 and TRBJ2-7, is NAGVMQNPRHLVRRRGQEARLRCSPMKGHSHVYWYRQLPEEGLKFMVYLQKENIIDESGMPKERFSAEFPKEGPSILRIQQVVRGDSAAYFCASSPAGHEQYFGPGTRLTVT.

The V and J genes are TRBV6-5 and TRBJ1-3; TRBD1 is a possible D gene (6 bases). Deletions cut 4 bases from V and 0 bases from J, with 13 bases between. Germline CDR1 is MNHEY and CDR2 is SVGAGI. CDR3 length: 16 amino acids. In DNA form, the CDR3 reads TGTGCCAGCAGTTCAACAGGGTTCTTCTCTGGAAACACCATATATTTT. Translated, it gives CASSSTGFFSGNTIYF.

The genes are TRBV19 and TRBJ1-2, with TRBD1 matching 8 bases. The V gene end was trimmed by 7 bases and the J gene end by 4 bases; junction bases not matched to a gene: 8. This CDR3 is 14 amino acids long. Germline CDR1 reads LNHDA; CDR2 reads SQIVND (reference sequence). CDR3 nucleotides: TGTGCCAGTATAGGACAGGGAGGAGGCTATGGCTACACCTTC. Residues: CASIGQGGGYGYTF.

Only one count was recorded for this clone. This chain connects TRBV3-1 (or the pseudogene TRBV3-2) to TRBJ1-4, with 8 bases lining up with TRBD1. The CDR3 consists of 14 residues. CDR1 and CDR2 from the germline V gene are LGHDT and YNNKEL (reference sequence). Unmatched junction bases numbered 5, after V lost 4 bases and J lost 7 bases. CDR3 bases: TGTGCCAGCAGCCCCAGGGGGCAGGGTGAAAAACTGTTTTTT. It translates to CASSPRGQGEKLFF.

The chain is built from TRBV9 and TRBJ2-5; TRBD2 might be the D (7 bases). The length of the CDR3 is 15 residues. V was clipped by 0 bases and J by 5 bases, with 14 bases between them. The germline V gene has CDR1 SGDLS and CDR2 YYNGEE. The CDR3 loop reads CASSVDEGGMETQYF. The CDR3, as DNA: TGTGCCAGCAGCGTAGATGAGGGGGGGATGGAGACCCAGTACTTC.

The chain links TRBV7-2 to TRBJ2-5; 7 bases are shared with TRBD1. Germline V CDR1 and CDR2: SGHTA, FQGNSA. CDR3 length: 15 amino acids. The V and J ends lost 2 bases and 5 bases, in that order; junction bases with no gene match: 8. The CDR3 DNA sequence: TGTGCCAGCAGCTTAAGGACAGGAGCCGGGGAGACCCAGTACTTC. It translates to CASSLRTGAGETQYF.

The V gene is TRBV5-4, the J gene TRBJ1-4, with 7 positions matching TRBD1. The V gene end was trimmed by 4 bases and the J gene end by 5 bases; junction bases not matched to a gene: 5. Looked up from germline, CDR1 is SGHNT and CDR2 is YYREEE (reference sequence). This CDR3 has 14 amino acids. The CDR3 loop is CASSRDRANEKLFF. The CDR3 coding sequence is TGTGCCAGCAGCCGAGACAGGGCGAATGAAAAACTGTTTTTT. The full variable domain, in which reference TRBV5-4 and TRBJ1-4 provide the parts outside the CDR3, is ETGVTQSPTHLIKTRGQQVTLRCSSQSGHNTVSWYQQALGQGPQFIFQYYREEENGRGNFPPRFSGLQFPNYSSELNVNALELDDSALYLCASSRDRANEKLFFGSGTQLSVL.

V is TRBV27 and J is TRBJ2-5, with a tentative D call TRBD2 (5 bases). This CDR3 is built from 13 residues. CDR1 is MNHEY and CDR2 is SMNVEV in the germline V gene (reference sequence). The V end was cut by 7 bases, the J end by 7 bases, with 16 bases between. CDR3 DNA: TGTGCCAGCACTTGGGGTCGAGAGGGGACCCAGTACTTC. As protein: CASTWGREGTQYF.

The J gene is TRBJ2-5, the V gene TRBV6-2 or TRBV6-3; D perhaps matches TRBD1 (5 bases). The CDR3 extends over 13 amino acids. Germline V gives CDR1 MNHEY, CDR2 SVGEGT. Trimming took off 6 bases at V and 5 bases at J, with 13 bases between the two ends. The CDR3 nucleotides read TGTGCCAGCAGCCTCGGGTCAGGGGAGACCCAGTACTTC. Its protein is CASSLGSGETQYF.

The genes are TRBV6-6 and TRBJ2-3; perhaps TRBD1 as D (5 bases). The V gene lost 7 bases and the J gene lost 3 bases, with 8 bases spanning the gap. Germline V lookup: CDR1 MNHNY, CDR2 SVGAGI (reference sequence). The CDR3 has 12 residues. CDR3 nucleotides: TGTGCCAGCAACCAGGGTACAGATACGCAGTATTTT. Protein: CASNQGTDTQYF.

The rearrangement joins TRBV3-1 (or the pseudogene TRBV3-2) to TRBJ2-2; D uncertain. Per germline, CDR1 LGHDT and CDR2 YNNKEL (reference sequence). The CDR3 is 14 amino acids. Trimming stripped 1 base from V and 2 bases from J, with 5 bases between. The DNA for the CDR3 is TGTGCCAGCAGCCAAGCCTTTAACACCGGGGAGCTGTTTTTT. It codes for CASSQAFNTGELFF.

The chain uses TRBV11-1 and TRBJ2-7, with D possibly matching TRBD2 (6 bases). Trimming cost V 5 bases and J 2 bases, with 16 bases left between them. CDR1 SGHAT and CDR2 FQDESV come from the germline V gene (reference sequence). This CDR3 spans 15 amino acids. CDR3 in amino acids: CASSLLRGLPYEQYF. The CDR3 coding sequence is TGTGCCAGCAGCCTTCTACGGGGGTTACCCTACGAGCAGTACTTC. Complete variable domain (other parts from reference TRBV11-1 and TRBJ2-7): EAEVAQSPRYKITEKSQAVAFWCDPISGHATLYWYRQILGQGPELLVQFQDESVVDDSQLPKDRFSAERLKGVDSTLKIQPAELGDSAMYLCASSLLRGLPYEQYFGPGTRLTVT.

The rearrangement uses TRBV7-9 and TRBJ1-1; D unclear. The CDR3 is 15 amino acids. The V and J ends lost 2 bases and 4 bases respectively, with 14 bases between them. From germline, CDR1 is SEHNR and CDR2 FQNEAQ (reference sequence). CDR3 sequence reads: CASSLLSAGGTEAFF. Written as DNA, the CDR3 is TGTGCCAGCAGCTTATTAAGTGCGGGTGGCACTGAAGCTTTCTTT.

This clone appeared a single time. The V and J genes are TRBV28 and TRBJ2-3, with a possible D match to TRBD1 (6 bases). The V end lost 3 bases, the J end lost 3 bases, and 10 bases lay between the germline ends. The CDR3 has 14 amino acids. The V gene's germline CDR1 is MDHEN and CDR2 SYDVKM. CDR3 protein: CASSFRQGTDTQYF. DNA of the CDR3: TGTGCCAGCAGTTTCCGGCAGGGGACAGATACGCAGTATTTT.

In DNA form, the CDR3 reads TGTGCCAGCAGCCTTAGCGGGGGCCATGAGCAGTTCTTC. Translating it yields CASSLSGGHEQFF. The rearrangement uses TRBV7-8 and TRBJ2-1, with 9 nucleotides matching TRBD2. The trim removed 5 bases at V and 8 bases at J, leaving 4 bases unmatched. The CDR3 runs to 13 residues. Germline-derived CDR1 and CDR2 are SGHVS and FQNEAQ.

This chain connects TRBV5-5 to TRBJ1-1, with no clear D. The CDR3 extends over 14 amino acids. Trimming took off 0 bases at V and 2 bases at J, with 8 bases between the two ends. Germline V CDR1 and CDR2: SGHKS, YYEKEE (reference sequence). The CDR3 spells CASSLGAGNTEAFF. CDR3 DNA sequence: TGTGCCAGCAGCTTGGGGGCGGGTAACACTGAAGCTTTCTTT.

The CDR3 DNA sequence: TGTGCCAGCAGCCTCGGACGGGAGGGCTTGAGGTACGAGCAGTACTTC. It yields the protein CASSLGREGLRYEQYF. The chain uses TRBV7-8 and TRBJ2-7; 8 bases match TRBD2. The V gene's germline CDR1 is SGHVS and CDR2 FQNEAQ. Unmatched junction bases numbered 13, after V lost 5 bases and J lost 4 bases. The CDR3 has 16 residues.

This chain joins TRBV7-2 and TRBJ1-2; 7 bases align to TRBD1. The CDR3 loop spans 15 amino acids. Germline V gives CDR1 SGHTA, CDR2 FQGNSA. Trimming took 4 bases from V and 3 from J; bases not matched to a gene: 8. CDR3 in DNA: TGTGCCAGCAGCTCCCTGAAACAGGGGTACTATGGCTACACCTTC. Its protein product is CASSSLKQGYYGYTF. The whole variable domain, remainder taken from reference TRBV7-2 and TRBJ1-2, is GAGVSQSPSNKVTEKGKDVELRCDPISGHTALYWYRQSLGQGLEFLIYFQGNSAPDKSGLPSDRFSAERTGGSVSTLTIQRTQQEDSAVYLCASSSLKQGYYGYTFGSGTRLTVV.

CDR3 sequence: CASSEQAVGTQYF. CDR3 coding DNA: TGTGCCAGCAGTGAACAAGCGGTGGGGACCCAGTACTTC. The J gene is TRBJ2-5, the V gene TRBV6-1; a weak D match, TRBD2 (5 bases). The CDR3 length is 13 residues. Germline values: CDR1 MNHNS, CDR2 SASEGT. The V end lost 2 bases, the J end lost 7 bases, and 11 bases lay between the germline ends.

With regard to this clone: One end of the junction does not line up with germline, which may come from a read error. CDR3 in DNA: TGTGCCAGCAGTGAACCCGGGACACACTTCGGGGCCGGTCAAATTTTC. Its translation: CASSEPGTHFGAGQIF. The gene calls are TRBV28 and TRBJ2-7, with a tentative D call TRBD1 (6 bases). Germline values: CDR1 MDHEN, CDR2 SYDVKM. This CDR3 is built from 16 residues.

This sequence joins TRBV5-1 and TRBJ2-2; 7 bases align to TRBD2. The CDR3 runs 14 residues. V gave up 1 base and J gave up 6 bases; unmatched junction bases: 3. In germline, CDR1 is SGHRS, CDR2 YFSETQ. The CDR3 coding sequence is TGCGCCAGCAGCTTGCGGGGGGATTCCGGGGAGCTGTTTTTT. Translated, it gives CASSLRGDSGELFF.

The V gene is TRBV6-5, the J gene TRBJ1-2, with TRBD1 matching 9 bases. J was trimmed by 6 bases and V by 8 bases; bases with no gene match: 4. Germline V gene lookup returns CDR1 MNHEY and CDR2 SVGAGI. The CDR3 runs 12 residues. The CDR3 region is CASLRTGDGYTF. The DNA for the CDR3 is TGTGCCAGCTTAAGGACAGGGGATGGCTACACCTTC.

This chain uses TRBV5-1 with TRBJ2-5; possibly TRBD2 for D (5 bases). The V end was cut by 0 bases, the J end by 4 bases, with 13 bases between. The CDR3 extends over 15 amino acids. CDR1 and CDR2 from the germline V gene are SGHRS and YFSETQ. The CDR3 spells CASSLADWSRETQYF. The CDR3 nucleotides are TGCGCCAGCAGCTTGGCGGACTGGAGTCGAGAGACCCAGTACTTC. The full variable domain, completed using reference TRBV5-1 and TRBJ2-5, is KAGVTQTPRYLIKTRGQQVTLSCSPISGHRSVSWYQQTPGQGLQFLFEYFSETQRNKGNFPGRFSGRQFSNSRSEMNVSTLELGDSALYLCASSLADWSRETQYFGPGTRLLVL.

V gene TRBV7-2 combines with J gene TRBJ2-3; no reliable D call. The V gene's germline CDR1 is SGHTA and CDR2 FQGNSA. The CDR3 is 13 residues long. The germline V and J ends were trimmed by 2 bases and 4 bases, with 7 bases remaining between them. CDR3 nucleotide sequence: TGTGCCAGCAGCTTATTCGAGTCAGATACGCAGTATTTT. Its translation: CASSLFESDTQYF.

The rearrangement links TRBV18 to TRBJ1-2; 7 bases fit TRBD1. This CDR3 region has 13 residues. After removal of 5 bases from V and 6 bases from J, the junction contained 6 bases not matched to a gene. The germline CDR1 and CDR2 sequences are KGHSH and LQKENI. CDR3 DNA sequence: TGTGCCAGCTCAGGAGGGACAGACGATGGCTACACCTTC. Protein: CASSGGTDDGYTF.

The chain employs TRBV9 and TRBJ2-5; 11 bases map to TRBD2. The CDR3 has 14 residues. V lost 3 bases and J lost 5; bases outside the gene matches: 3. Germline CDR1 SGDLS, CDR2 YYNGEE. CDR3 nucleotide sequence: TGTGCCAGCAGCGCCGGGACTAGCGGCGAGACCCAGTACTTC. Translation: CASSAGTSGETQYF.

Notes on this clone: Other nucleotide sequences in the sample specify the same CDR3. The chain carries TRBV20-1 and TRBJ1-2; no definite D call. Germline V CDR1 and CDR2: DFQATT, SNEGSKA (reference sequence). The CDR3 consists of 13 residues. V was cut by 3 bases and J by 3 bases, with 11 bases left in between. CDR3 amino acids: CSASNGPDYGYTF. CDR3 bases: TGCAGTGCTAGTAATGGGCCTGACTATGGCTACACCTTC.

This clone has more than one count but fewer than ten. This chain links TRBV19 with TRBJ2-2; maybe TRBD1 (6 bases). In germline, CDR1 is LNHDA, CDR2 SQIVND (reference sequence). Trimming pared 4 bases from V and 5 bases from J, leaving 14 bases between. The CDR3 loop spans 15 amino acids. CDR3 in DNA: TGTGCCAGTAGTACCTACAGGGTACCAACCGGGGAGCTGTTTTTT. Translation: CASSTYRVPTGELFF.